This paragraph covers one T cell receptor (beta chain) sequence. Antigen unknown. TCRdb's copy holds only in-frame clones and misses some; the assay was immunoSEQ multiplex PCR. There are 200,000 to 250,000 clones in the sample; about four fifths occur only once, and about an eighth lies in the top ten. These data originate in a study of cytotoxic CD8 clonotypes in ibrutinib-treated CLL. The wider study: Collecting the response samples happened after a median 12 months of treatment, with a range of 6 to 36.

Study results and limitations: The public clonotypes identified were infrequent and showed contraction or stability on treatment.

Sequenced material: PBMCs, taken after 12 months of ibrutinib treatment. The TCR sequence derives from a human donor with chronic lymphocytic leukemia.

CDR3 sequence (DNA): TGTGCCAGCAGCGCGGGGACAGTGAACACTGAAGCTTTCTTT. This encodes CASSAGTVNTEAFF. The chain recombines TRBV9 with TRBJ1-1; 7 bases map to TRBD1. The CDR3 totals 14 residues. Germline CDR1 SGDLS, CDR2 YYNGEE. The trim removed 3 bases at V and 0 bases at J, leaving 2 bases unmatched.